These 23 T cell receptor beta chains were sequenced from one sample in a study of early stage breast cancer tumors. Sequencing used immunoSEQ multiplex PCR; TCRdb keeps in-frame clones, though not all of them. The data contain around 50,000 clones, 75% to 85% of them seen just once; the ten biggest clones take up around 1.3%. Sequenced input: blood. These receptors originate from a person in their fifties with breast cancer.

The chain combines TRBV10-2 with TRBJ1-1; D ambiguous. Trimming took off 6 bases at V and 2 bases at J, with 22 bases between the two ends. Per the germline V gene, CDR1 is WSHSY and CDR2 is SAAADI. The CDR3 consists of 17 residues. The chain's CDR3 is CASRQRMTLFSNTEAFF. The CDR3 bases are TGCGCCAGCAGACAGCGTATGACTCTGTTTTCTAACACTGAAGCTTTCTTT.

The CDR3 is CASGKASSYNEQFF. Written as DNA, the CDR3 is TGTGCCAGCGGAAAAGCGAGCTCCTACAATGAGCAGTTCTTC. This chain links TRBV7-2 with TRBJ2-1; D is uncertain. In germline, CDR1 is SGHTA, CDR2 FQGNSA. V lost 8 bases, J lost 0 bases, and 11 bases lay in between. This CDR3 spans 14 amino acids.

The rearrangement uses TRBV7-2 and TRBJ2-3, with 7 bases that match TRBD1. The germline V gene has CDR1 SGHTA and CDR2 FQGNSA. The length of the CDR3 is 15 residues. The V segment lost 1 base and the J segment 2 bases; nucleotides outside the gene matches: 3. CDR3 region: CASSLVGTATDTQYF. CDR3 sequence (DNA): TGTGCCAGCAGCTTAGTGGGGACAGCCACAGATACGCAGTATTTT.

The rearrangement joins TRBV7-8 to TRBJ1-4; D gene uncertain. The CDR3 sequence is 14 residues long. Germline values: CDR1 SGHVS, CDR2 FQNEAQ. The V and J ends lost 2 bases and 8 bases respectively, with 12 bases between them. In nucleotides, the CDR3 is TGTGCCAGCAGCTTAACTGGGGTAGGGGAAAAACTGTTTTTT. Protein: CASSLTGVGEKLFF. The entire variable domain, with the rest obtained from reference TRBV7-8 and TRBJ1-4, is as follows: GAGVSQSPRYKVAKRGQDVALRCDPISGHVSLFWYQQALGQGPEFLTYFQNEAQLDKSGLPSDRFFAERPEGSVSTLKIQRTQQEDSAVYLCASSLTGVGEKLFFGSGTQLSVL.

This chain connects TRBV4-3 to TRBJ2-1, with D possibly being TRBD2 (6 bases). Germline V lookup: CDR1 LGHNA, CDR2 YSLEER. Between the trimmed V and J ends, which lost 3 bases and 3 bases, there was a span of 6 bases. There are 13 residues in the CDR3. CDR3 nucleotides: TGCGCCAGCAGCCAGGACTACTACAATGAGCAGTTCTTC. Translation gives CASSQDYYNEQFF.

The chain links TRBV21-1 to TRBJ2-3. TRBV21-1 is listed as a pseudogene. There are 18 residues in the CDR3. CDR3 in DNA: TGTGCCAGCGGACGCTACAATCGGCCTATTGGGGGTAAAGATACGCAGTATTTT. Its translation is CASGRYNRPIGGKDTQYF.

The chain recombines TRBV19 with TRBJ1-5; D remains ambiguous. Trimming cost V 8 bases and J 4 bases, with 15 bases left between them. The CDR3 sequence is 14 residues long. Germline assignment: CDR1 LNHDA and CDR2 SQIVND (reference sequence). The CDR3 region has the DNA TGTGCCAGTCGCTGGCCCGGGCGAAATCAGCCCCAGCATTTT. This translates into CASRWPGRNQPQHF.

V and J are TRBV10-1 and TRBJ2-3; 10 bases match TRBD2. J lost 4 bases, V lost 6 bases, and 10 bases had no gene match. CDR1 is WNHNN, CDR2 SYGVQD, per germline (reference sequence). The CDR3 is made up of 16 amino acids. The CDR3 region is CASSLTGLAGADTQYF. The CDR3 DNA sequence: TGCGCCAGCAGCCTCACGGGCCTAGCGGGGGCAGATACGCAGTATTTT.

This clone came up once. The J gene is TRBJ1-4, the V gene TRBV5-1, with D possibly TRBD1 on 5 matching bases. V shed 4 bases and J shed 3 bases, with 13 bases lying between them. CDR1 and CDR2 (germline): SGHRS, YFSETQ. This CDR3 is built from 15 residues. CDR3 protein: CASSPRDGANEKLFF. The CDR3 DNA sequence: TGCGCCAGCAGCCCGAGGGACGGGGCTAATGAAAAACTGTTTTTT.

CDR3 residues: CASSIDRQGNNSPLHF. The CDR3 DNA sequence: TGTGCCAGTAGTATAGACCGACAGGGGAATAATTCACCCCTCCACTTT. The rearrangement uses TRBV19 and TRBJ1-6; 8 nucleotides match TRBD1. Germline V CDR1 and CDR2: LNHDA, SQIVND (reference sequence). The CDR3 contains 16 residues. V lost 0 bases, J lost 5 bases, and 3 bases stayed unmatched.

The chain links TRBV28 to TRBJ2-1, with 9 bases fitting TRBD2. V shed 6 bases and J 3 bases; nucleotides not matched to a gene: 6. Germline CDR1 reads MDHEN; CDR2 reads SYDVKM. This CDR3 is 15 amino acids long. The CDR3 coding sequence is TGTGCCAGCAGCCTAGGCGGGGGGGGCTACAATGAGCAGTTCTTC. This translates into CASSLGGGGYNEQFF.

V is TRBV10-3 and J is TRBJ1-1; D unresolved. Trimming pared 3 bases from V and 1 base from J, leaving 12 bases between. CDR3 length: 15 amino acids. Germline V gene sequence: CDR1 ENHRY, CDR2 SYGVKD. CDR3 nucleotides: TGTGCCATCAGTGACTCGGGGTACAGGAACACTGAAGCTTTCTTT. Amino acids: CAISDSGYRNTEAFF.

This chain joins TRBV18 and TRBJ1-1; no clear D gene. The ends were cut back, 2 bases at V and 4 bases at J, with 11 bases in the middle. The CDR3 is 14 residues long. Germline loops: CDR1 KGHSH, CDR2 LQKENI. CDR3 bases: TGTGCCAGCTCACCAATACCGGAGGGCACTGAAGCTTTCTTT. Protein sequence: CASSPIPEGTEAFF.

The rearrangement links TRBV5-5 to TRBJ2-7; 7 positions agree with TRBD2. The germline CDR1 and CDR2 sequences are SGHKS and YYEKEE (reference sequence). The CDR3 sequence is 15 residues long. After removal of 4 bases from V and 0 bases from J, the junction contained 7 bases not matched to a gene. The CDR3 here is CASSPQRDRSYEQYF. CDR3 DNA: TGTGCCAGCAGCCCTCAGCGGGACCGCTCCTACGAGCAGTACTTC.

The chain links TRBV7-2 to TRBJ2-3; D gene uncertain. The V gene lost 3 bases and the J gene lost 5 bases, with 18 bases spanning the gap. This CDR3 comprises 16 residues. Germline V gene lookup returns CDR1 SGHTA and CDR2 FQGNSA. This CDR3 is CASSFLIATPGDTQYF. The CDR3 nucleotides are TGTGCCAGCAGCTTTCTTATTGCTACCCCGGGAGATACGCAGTATTTT. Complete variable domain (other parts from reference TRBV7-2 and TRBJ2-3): GAGVSQSPSNKVTEKGKDVELRCDPISGHTALYWYRQSLGQGLEFLIYFQGNSAPDKSGLPSDRFSAERTGGSVSTLTIQRTQQEDSAVYLCASSFLIATPGDTQYFGPGTRLTVL.

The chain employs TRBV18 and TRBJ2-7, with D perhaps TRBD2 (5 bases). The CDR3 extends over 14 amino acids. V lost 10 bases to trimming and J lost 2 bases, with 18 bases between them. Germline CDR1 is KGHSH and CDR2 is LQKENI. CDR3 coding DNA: TGTGCCACCTCCAAGGGAGTGTGGCCCTACGAGCAGTACTTC. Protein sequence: CATSKGVWPYEQYF.

In DNA form, the CDR3 reads TGTGCCAGCAGCACCCTCCGGGACGCGAAATTAATCGGCTCCTACAATGAGCAGTTCTTC. Its protein is CASSTLRDAKLIGSYNEQFF. The chain joins TRBV7-8 to TRBJ2-1; D might be TRBD1 or TRBD2, each matching 5 bases. Trimming removed 5 bases from V and 0 bases from J, with 26 bases in between. CDR3 length: 20 residues. The V gene's germline CDR1 is SGHVS and CDR2 FQNEAQ. Full variable domain (remainder filled in from reference TRBV7-8 and TRBJ2-1): GAGVSQSPRYKVAKRGQDVALRCDPISGHVSLFWYQQALGQGPEFLTYFQNEAQLDKSGLPSDRFFAERPEGSVSTLKIQRTQQEDSAVYLCASSTLRDAKLIGSYNEQFFGPGTRLTVL.

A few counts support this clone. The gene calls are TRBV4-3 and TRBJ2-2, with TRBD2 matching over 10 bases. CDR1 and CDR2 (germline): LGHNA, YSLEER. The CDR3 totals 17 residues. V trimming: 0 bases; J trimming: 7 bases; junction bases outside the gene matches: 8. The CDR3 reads CASSQEASGSSNGELFF. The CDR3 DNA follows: TGCGCCAGCAGCCAAGAGGCTAGCGGGAGCAGTAACGGGGAGCTGTTTTTT.

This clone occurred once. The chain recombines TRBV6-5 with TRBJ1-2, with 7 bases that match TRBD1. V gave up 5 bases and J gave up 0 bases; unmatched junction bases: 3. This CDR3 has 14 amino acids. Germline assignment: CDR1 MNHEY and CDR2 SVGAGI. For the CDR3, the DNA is TGTGCCAGCAGTAGAGGGGGCTCTAACTATGGCTACACCTTC. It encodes CASSRGGSNYGYTF.

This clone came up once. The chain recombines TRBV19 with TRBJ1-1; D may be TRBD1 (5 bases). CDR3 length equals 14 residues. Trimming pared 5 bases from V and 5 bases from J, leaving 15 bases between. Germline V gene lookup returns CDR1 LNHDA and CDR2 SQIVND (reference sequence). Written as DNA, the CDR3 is TGTGCCAGTAGTCCGGCGGGGGAATGGACTGAAGCTTTCTTT. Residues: CASSPAGEWTEAFF.

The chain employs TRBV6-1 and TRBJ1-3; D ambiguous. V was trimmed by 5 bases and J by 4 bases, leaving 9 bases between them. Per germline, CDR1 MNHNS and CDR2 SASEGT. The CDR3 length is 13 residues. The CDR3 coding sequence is TGTGCCAGCAGTTTAGGCAACGGAAACACCATATATTTT. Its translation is CASSLGNGNTIYF.

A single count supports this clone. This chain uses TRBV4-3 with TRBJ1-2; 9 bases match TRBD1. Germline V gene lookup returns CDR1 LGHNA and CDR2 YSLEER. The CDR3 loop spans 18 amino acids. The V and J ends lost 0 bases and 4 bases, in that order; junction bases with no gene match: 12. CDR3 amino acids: CASSQELGTGIVAYGYTF. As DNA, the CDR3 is TGCGCCAGCAGCCAAGAGTTGGGGACAGGGATTGTTGCCTATGGCTACACCTTC.

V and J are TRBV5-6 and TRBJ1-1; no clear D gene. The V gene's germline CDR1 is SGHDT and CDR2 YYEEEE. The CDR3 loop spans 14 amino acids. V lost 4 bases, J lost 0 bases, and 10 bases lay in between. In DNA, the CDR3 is TGTGCCAGCAGCCCCGGAAACTTGAACACTGAAGCTTTCTTT. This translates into CASSPGNLNTEAFF.